Following are 22 T cell receptor beta chains from one sample sequenced in a study of blood T cells in healthy people across ages. Together with a sample-barcoded 5' primer, a J-beta primer mix was included in a second PCR lasting roughly 7 to 11 cycles. TCRdb re-analysed the 5' RACE reads in MiXCR, keeping a single row per CDR3 protein. This table holds over 1.5 million distinct CDR3 sequences, roughly 52% found once. Input material: blood. These receptors were taken from a woman between 35 and 50 years old in good health.

This clonotype occurred a few times. V and J are TRBV6-1 and TRBJ2-1, with TRBD2 matching over 11 bases. Germline CDR1 is MNHNS and CDR2 is SASEGT. CDR3 length equals 18 residues. Unmatched junction bases numbered 10, after V lost 6 bases and J lost 0 bases. CDR3 nucleotides: TGTGCCAGCAGCCGTAGCGGGGGGGCCCCCAGCTCCTACAATGAGCAGTTCTTC. This sequence encodes CASSRSGGAPSSYNEQFF.

This clonotype has more than one count but fewer than ten. One end of the junction does not line up with germline, which may come from a read error. The chain employs TRBV5-1 and TRBJ2-7; D perhaps matches TRBD2 (6 bases). CDR3 length: 14 residues. Per the germline V gene, CDR1 is SGHRS and CDR2 is YFSETQ. Here the CDR3 DNA reads TGCGCCAACAGCTTGGAACTAGCTTCCTACGAGCAGTACTTC. Encoded protein: CANSLELASYEQYF.

The chain links TRBV6-5 to TRBJ1-6, with TRBD1 as a possible D gene (6 bases). V gave up 0 bases and J gave up 0 bases, with 15 bases separating them. CDR1 is MNHEY, CDR2 SVGAGI, per germline. The CDR3 consists of 19 residues. CDR3 region: CASSYSWQGTSSYNSPLHF. CDR3 DNA: TGTGCCAGCAGTTACTCCTGGCAGGGGACCAGCTCCTATAATTCACCCCTCCACTTT.

The chain recombines TRBV29-1 with TRBJ1-1; D is ambiguous. Trimming cost V 8 bases and J 1 base, with 14 bases left between them. The germline V gene encodes CDR1 SQVTM and CDR2 ANQGSEA. The CDR3 sequence is 13 residues long. This CDR3 reads CSFNKAGNTEAFF. The CDR3 coding sequence is TGCAGCTTTAACAAGGCAGGGAACACTGAAGCTTTCTTT. The full variable domain, rest sourced from reference TRBV29-1 and TRBJ1-1, is SAVISQKPSRDICQRGTSLTIQCQVDSQVTMMFWYRQQPGQSLTLIATANQGSEATYESGFVIDKFPISRPNLTFSTLTVSNMSPEDSSIYLCSFNKAGNTEAFFGQGTRLTVV.

This rearrangement joins TRBV4-3 to TRBJ1-2; no definite D call. Trimming stripped 1 base from V and 8 bases from J, with 14 bases between. CDR1 and CDR2 (germline): LGHNA, YSLEER. This CDR3 has 14 residues. CDR3 amino acids: CASSQGNPEGGYTF. CDR3 in DNA: TGCGCCAGCAGCCAAGGGAACCCGGAGGGAGGCTACACCTTC.

The chain links TRBV15 to TRBJ1-6, with D uncertain. CDR1 and CDR2 from the germline V gene are LNHNV and YYDKDF (reference sequence). The CDR3 runs to 14 residues. The V and J ends lost 1 base and 9 bases respectively, with 10 bases between them. CDR3 nucleotide sequence: TGTGCCACCAGCAGAGTTGCCCGGGGTTCACCCCTCCACTTT. This sequence encodes CATSRVARGSPLHF.

The chain combines TRBV11-2 with TRBJ2-3; 16 positions match TRBD2. This CDR3 is built from 19 residues. J gave up 4 bases and V 4 bases, and 11 bases lay outside the gene matches. The V gene's germline CDR1 is SGHAT and CDR2 FQNNGV. DNA of the CDR3: TGTGCCAGCAGCTCCCCCTATGGGACTAGCGGGGGGGCCGCAGATACGCAGTATTTT. Protein: CASSSPYGTSGGAADTQYF.

The rearrangement joins TRBV2 to TRBJ2-1; D is unclear. The CDR3 has 15 amino acids. In germline, CDR1 is SNHLY, CDR2 FYNNEI. V lost 7 bases to trimming and J lost 0 bases, with 13 bases between them. In DNA, the CDR3 is TGTGCCAGCATTAGGAGCTCGAGCTCCTACAATGAGCAGTTCTTC. It translates to CASIRSSSSYNEQFF.

The chain has TRBV20-1 and TRBJ2-5; TRBD1 aligns across 7 bases. Per the germline V gene, CDR1 is DFQATT and CDR2 is SNEGSKA (reference sequence). This CDR3 comprises 14 residues. Unmatched junction bases numbered 8, after V lost 3 bases and J lost 4 bases. The CDR3 DNA is TGCAGTGCTAGGCGGACAGGCACCGGAGAGACCCAGTACTTC. Its translation is CSARRTGTGETQYF.

This clonotype appeared a few times. This rearrangement joins TRBV12-3 or TRBV12-4 to TRBJ1-5; 7 positions match TRBD1. The V and J ends lost 3 bases and 12 bases, in that order; junction bases with no gene match: 5. This CDR3 has 12 amino acids. This CDR3 is CASSLGQRVQHF. CDR3 coding DNA: TGTGCCAGCAGTTTGGGACAGCGGGTCCAGCATTTT.

CDR3 sequence: CASSQEGAANEKLFF. The CDR3 DNA is TGTGCCAGCAGCCAAGAGGGGGCGGCTAATGAAAAACTGTTTTTT. The rearrangement uses TRBV3-1 and TRBJ1-4; D possibly corresponds to TRBD1 (6 bases). The V gene's germline CDR1 is LGHDT and CDR2 YNNKEL (reference sequence). The V end was cut by 0 bases, the J end by 3 bases, with 8 bases between. There are 15 residues in the CDR3.

The chain recombines TRBV6-1 with TRBJ1-1; TRBD1 might be the D (6 bases). Trimming stripped 1 base from V and 0 bases from J, with 9 bases between. The CDR3 totals 15 residues. Germline V lookup: CDR1 MNHNS, CDR2 SASEGT. In DNA form, the CDR3 reads TGTGCCAGCAGTGAAGAGGACAGACTGAACACTGAAGCTTTCTTT. Its protein is CASSEEDRLNTEAFF.

The CDR3 is CASSLMTHLSTDTQYF. The CDR3 DNA reads as TGTGCCAGCAGCCTGATGACCCACCTGAGCACAGATACGCAGTATTTT. V is TRBV11-2 and J is TRBJ2-3; D not resolved. V was pared by 5 bases and J by 0 bases, with 15 bases between. CDR1 is SGHAT, CDR2 FQNNGV, per germline. CDR3 size: 16 residues. Full variable domain (remainder filled in from reference TRBV11-2 and TRBJ2-3): EAGVAQSPRYKIIEKRQSVAFWCNPISGHATLYWYQQILGQGPKLLIQFQNNGVVDDSQLPKDRFSAERLKGVDSTLKIQPAKLEDSAVYLCASSLMTHLSTDTQYFGPGTRLTVL.

This clonotype was seen a handful of times. This chain links TRBV4-3 with TRBJ2-3; D is uncertain. This CDR3 region has 16 residues. Germline-derived CDR1 and CDR2 are LGHNA and YSLEER. Trimming stripped 0 bases from V and 0 bases from J, with 10 bases between. The DNA for the CDR3 is TGCGCCAGCAGCCAAGATTTGCCAGAGAGCACAGATACGCAGTATTTT. This codes for CASSQDLPESTDTQYF.

The chain combines TRBV4-3 with TRBJ1-4; 8 bases align to TRBD1. Germline V CDR1 and CDR2: LGHNA, YSLEER. Losses at the gene ends were 0 bases for V and 8 bases for J; bases not matched to a gene: 8. The CDR3 has 16 amino acids. CDR3 loop: CASSQEWAGGREKLFF. CDR3 nucleotide sequence: TGCGCCAGCAGCCAAGAGTGGGCAGGGGGCAGAGAAAAACTGTTTTTT.

The rearrangement uses TRBV7-2 and TRBJ2-1; D not resolved. Germline loops: CDR1 SGHTA, CDR2 FQGNSA. CDR3 length: 14 amino acids. Trimming shortened V by 7 bases and J by 0 bases, and 10 bases separated the two germline ends. The CDR3 spells CASNLLISYNEQFF. CDR3 nucleotides: TGTGCCAGCAACCTACTAATCTCCTACAATGAGCAGTTCTTC. Looking up the rest from reference TRBV7-2 and TRBJ2-1 gives the full variable domain: GAGVSQSPSNKVTEKGKDVELRCDPISGHTALYWYRQSLGQGLEFLIYFQGNSAPDKSGLPSDRFSAERTGGSVSTLTIQRTQQEDSAVYLCASNLLISYNEQFFGPGTRLTVL.

In its sample, this clonotype was seen a few times. The CDR3 loop is CASSLRGPRGDEQFF. The CDR3 DNA is TGTGCCAGCAGCTTAAGGGGACCTAGAGGCGATGAGCAGTTCTTC. The genes are TRBV7-2 and TRBJ2-1, with D perhaps assigned TRBD1 or TRBD2 (5 bases each). CDR1 and CDR2 (germline): SGHTA, FQGNSA. CDR3 length: 15 residues. V lost 2 bases, J lost 8 bases, and 16 bases lay in between. The full variable domain, its missing parts supplied by reference TRBV7-2 and TRBJ2-1, is GAGVSQSPSNKVTEKGKDVELRCDPISGHTALYWYRQSLGQGLEFLIYFQGNSAPDKSGLPSDRFSAERTGGSVSTLTIQRTQQEDSAVYLCASSLRGPRGDEQFFGPGTRLTVL.

This clonotype appeared a single time. This rearrangement joins TRBV9 to TRBJ2-1; TRBD2 matches 9 bases. CDR1 and CDR2 (germline): SGDLS, YYNGEE. J was trimmed by 5 bases and V by 3 bases; bases with no gene match: 9. The CDR3 runs to 16 residues. The chain's CDR3 is CASSGGLAGTNNEQFF. In nucleotides, the CDR3 is TGTGCCAGCAGCGGCGGGCTAGCGGGGACCAACAATGAGCAGTTCTTC.

This chain joins TRBV20-1 and TRBJ1-1; D call uncertain. Trimming shortened V by 6 bases and J by 0 bases, and 8 bases separated the two germline ends. This CDR3 is built from 12 residues. In germline, CDR1 is DFQATT, CDR2 SNEGSKA (reference sequence). CDR3 in amino acids: CSAFLMNTEAFF. The CDR3 DNA reads TGCAGTGCATTTTTAATGAACACTGAAGCTTTCTTT.

This clonotype has more than one count but fewer than ten. V and J are TRBV5-1 and TRBJ2-3; D perhaps matches TRBD1 (6 bases). The ends were cut back, 6 bases at V and 10 bases at J, with 30 bases in the middle. The CDR3 is 17 residues long. Germline V lookup: CDR1 SGHRS, CDR2 YFSETQ. The CDR3 spells CASMGTAGLLGAAAQYF. The CDR3 DNA reads TGCGCCAGCATGGGCACTGCCGGCCTTTTGGGGGCTGCAGCGCAGTATTTT. Complete variable domain (other parts from reference TRBV5-1 and TRBJ2-3): KAGVTQTPRYLIKTRGQQVTLSCSPISGHRSVSWYQQTPGQGLQFLFEYFSETQRNKGNFPGRFSGRQFSNSRSEMNVSTLELGDSALYLCASMGTAGLLGAAAQYFGPGTRLTVL.

This clonotype was seen ten or more times. The chain carries TRBV7-9 and TRBJ1-2; 8 bases are shared with TRBD1. The V segment lost 6 bases and the J segment 4 bases; nucleotides outside the gene matches: 10. This CDR3 contains 15 residues. CDR1 and CDR2 from the germline V gene are SEHNR and FQNEAQ (reference sequence). DNA of the CDR3: TGTGCCAGCAGTCCCGGACAGGGAGGGGGCTATGGCTACACCTTC. It is translated as CASSPGQGGGYGYTF. The whole variable domain, remainder taken from reference TRBV7-9 and TRBJ1-2, is DTGVSQNPRHKITKRGQNVTFRCDPISEHNRLYWYRQTLGQGPEFLTYFQNEAQLEKSRLLSDRFSAERPKGSFSTLEIQRTEQGDSAMYLCASSPGQGGGYGYTFGSGTRLTVV.

This clonotype appeared a few times. This sequence joins TRBV4-3 and TRBJ2-2; D may be TRBD2 (5 bases). V was shortened by 1 base and J by 7 bases, with 10 bases between the two germline ends. The CDR3 has 14 amino acids. Germline CDR1 reads LGHNA; CDR2 reads YSLEER. In DNA, the CDR3 is TGCGCCAGCAGCCAAGGTGTCCGGGGCGGGGAGCTGTTTTTT. Residues: CASSQGVRGGELFF.